This TCR beta chain appears in the sequencing data of a study of response to subunit inactivated influenza vaccine. TCRdb re-derived calls from the RT-PCR reads in MiXCR, one entry per CDR3 protein. The table includes 550,000 to 800,000 distinct CDR3 sequences, more than 11% detected once. Ten or more counts support this clonotype. The antigen is unknown. The study, taken as a whole, reports: Authors suggested each seasonal influenza vaccination recruits few new T cells.

The starting material was PBMCs from blood, obtained roughly 2 weeks before vaccination. This TCR was recovered from a man over 45 who received an inactivated influenza vaccine.

The CDR3 nucleotides are TGCGCCAGCAGCCAAGTAGGAGTGGGGGATGAAAAACTGTTTTTT. This encodes CASSQVGVGDEKLFF. The chain carries TRBV4-3 and TRBJ1-4, with D perhaps TRBD1 (5 bases). Germline V gene lookup returns CDR1 LGHNA and CDR2 YSLEER. Trimming left V 1 base short and J 6 bases short, with 12 bases between. There are 15 residues in the CDR3.